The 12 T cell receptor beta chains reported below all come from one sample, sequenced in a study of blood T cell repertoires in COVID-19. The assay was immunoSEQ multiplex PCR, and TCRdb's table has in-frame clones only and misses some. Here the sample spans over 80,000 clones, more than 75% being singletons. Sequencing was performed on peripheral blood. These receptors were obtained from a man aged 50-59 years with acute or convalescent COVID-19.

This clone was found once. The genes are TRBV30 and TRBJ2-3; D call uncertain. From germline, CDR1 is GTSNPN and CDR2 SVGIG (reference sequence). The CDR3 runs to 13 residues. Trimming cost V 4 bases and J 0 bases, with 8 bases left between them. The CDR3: CAWTPLSTDTQYF. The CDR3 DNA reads TGTGCCTGGACCCCTTTGAGCACAGATACGCAGTATTTT.

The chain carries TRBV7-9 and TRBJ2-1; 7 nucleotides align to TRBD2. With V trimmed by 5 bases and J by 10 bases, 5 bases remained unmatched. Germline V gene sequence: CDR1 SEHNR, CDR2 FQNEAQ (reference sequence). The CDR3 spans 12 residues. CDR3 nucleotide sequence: TGTGCCAGCAGCCGTACTAGCGAGGAGCAGTTCTTC. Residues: CASSRTSEEQFF.

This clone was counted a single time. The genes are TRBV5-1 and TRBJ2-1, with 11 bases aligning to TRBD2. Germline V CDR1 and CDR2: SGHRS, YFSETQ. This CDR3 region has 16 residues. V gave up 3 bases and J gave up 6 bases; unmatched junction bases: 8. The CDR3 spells CASSSVAGGPSNEQFF. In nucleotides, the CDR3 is TGCGCCAGCAGCTCGGTAGCGGGAGGGCCTAGCAATGAGCAGTTCTTC.

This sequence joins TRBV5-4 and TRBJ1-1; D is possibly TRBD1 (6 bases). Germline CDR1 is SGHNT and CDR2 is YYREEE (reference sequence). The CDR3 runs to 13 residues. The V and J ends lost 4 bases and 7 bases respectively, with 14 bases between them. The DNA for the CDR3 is TGTGCCAGCAGCACCATGACAGGCTATGAAGCTTTCTTT. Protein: CASSTMTGYEAFF. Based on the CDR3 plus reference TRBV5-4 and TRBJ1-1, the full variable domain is ETGVTQSPTHLIKTRGQQVTLRCSSQSGHNTVSWYQQALGQGPQFIFQYYREEENGRGNFPPRFSGLQFPNYSSELNVNALELDDSALYLCASSTMTGYEAFFGQGTRLTVV.

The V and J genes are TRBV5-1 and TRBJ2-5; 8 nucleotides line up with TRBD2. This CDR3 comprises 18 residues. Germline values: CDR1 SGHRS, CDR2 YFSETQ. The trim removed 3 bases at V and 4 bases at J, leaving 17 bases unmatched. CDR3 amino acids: CASSYGGLAGALLETQYF. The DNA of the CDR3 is TGCGCCAGCAGCTACGGGGGGCTAGCGGGTGCCCTCCTAGAGACCCAGTACTTC.

In nucleotides, the CDR3 is TGTGCCAGCCGGGGACAGAACGCCTATAATTCACCCCTCCACTTT. Its translation is CASRGQNAYNSPLHF. The chain is built from TRBV27 and TRBJ1-6; 7 bases map to TRBD1. V trimming: 8 bases; J trimming: 2 bases; junction bases outside the gene matches: 6. Germline lookup yields CDR1 MNHEY and CDR2 SMNVEV (reference sequence). CDR3 length equals 15 residues.

CDR3 protein: CAISEYGDQPQHF. The CDR3 nucleotides are TGTGCCATCAGTGAGTACGGTGATCAGCCCCAGCATTTT. The rearrangement uses TRBV10-3 and TRBJ1-5; D gene unclear. This CDR3 is 13 amino acids long. The V gene lost 1 base and the J gene lost 5 bases, with 6 bases spanning the gap. Germline CDR1 reads ENHRY; CDR2 reads SYGVKD.

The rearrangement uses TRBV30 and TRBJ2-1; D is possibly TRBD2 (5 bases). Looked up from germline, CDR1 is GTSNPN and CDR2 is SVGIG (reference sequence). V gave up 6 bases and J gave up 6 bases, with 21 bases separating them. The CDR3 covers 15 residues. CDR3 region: CACRGEPFVLNEQFF. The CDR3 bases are TGTGCCTGTCGTGGGGAGCCCTTCGTCCTCAATGAGCAGTTCTTC.

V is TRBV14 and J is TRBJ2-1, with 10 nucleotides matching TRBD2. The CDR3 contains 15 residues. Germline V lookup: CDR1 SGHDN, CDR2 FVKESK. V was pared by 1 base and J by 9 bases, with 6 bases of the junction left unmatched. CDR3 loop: CASSQVGLAGVEQFF. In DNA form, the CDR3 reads TGTGCCAGCAGCCAAGTAGGCCTAGCGGGAGTTGAGCAGTTCTTC.

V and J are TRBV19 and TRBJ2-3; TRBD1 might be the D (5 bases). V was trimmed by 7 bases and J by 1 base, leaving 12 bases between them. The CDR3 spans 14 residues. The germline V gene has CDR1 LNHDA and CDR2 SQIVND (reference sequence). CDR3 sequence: CASKTGPGTDTQYF. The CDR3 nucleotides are TGTGCCAGTAAAACAGGCCCGGGCACAGATACGCAGTATTTT.

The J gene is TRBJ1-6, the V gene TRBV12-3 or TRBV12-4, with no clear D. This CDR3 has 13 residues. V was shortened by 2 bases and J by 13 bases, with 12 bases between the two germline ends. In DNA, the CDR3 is TGTGCCAGCAGTTTATCAGGCCTAGCGCCCCTCCACTTT. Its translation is CASSLSGLAPLHF.

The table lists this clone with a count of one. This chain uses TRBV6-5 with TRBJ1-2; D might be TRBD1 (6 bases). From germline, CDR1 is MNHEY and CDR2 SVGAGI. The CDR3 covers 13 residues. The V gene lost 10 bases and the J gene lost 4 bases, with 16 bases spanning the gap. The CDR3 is CATSARGPYGYTF. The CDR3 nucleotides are TGTGCCACCTCAGCGCGGGGGCCCTATGGCTACACCTTC.